This note documents a single TCR beta chain sequence. Its antigen is unidentified. The data stem from a study of T cell repertoires in cytomegalovirus infection. In the study overall: Recently described HLA-C-restricted plus well-studied HLA-B-restricted CMV epitopes were used. Indications of both CMV infection and matching HLA type were provided by public TCR beta signatures.

Findings and caveats of the study: In two of eight donors, the top clonotype was HLA-C-restricted CMV-specific. Adding up the frequency of public TCR beta families identified people who carried CMV plus the relevant HLA.

Germline CDR1 reads SGHVS; CDR2 reads FNYEAQ. The J segment lost 3 bases and the V segment lost 1 base, leaving 3 bases of the junction unmatched. The CDR3 consists of 16 residues. MiXCR, run by TCRdb on the reads, gives a single entry per CDR3 protein. Of 750,000 to 950,000 distinct CDR3 sequences listed, 25% to 35% are singletons. The source was cultured CD8+ T cells from PBMCs, collected from culture after CMV antigen stimulation. The sequence was collected from a human donor in good health (CMV status not recorded). Some clones in this sample may be carry-over from other donors' samples. This chain links TRBV7-6 with TRBJ2-6; 7 bases fit TRBD1. Here the CDR3 reads CASSLGRTGGANVLTF. CDR3 DNA: TGTGCCAGCAGCTTAGGGAGGACAGGTGGGGCCAACGTCCTGACTTTC.